Sequencing of this T cell receptor (beta chain) was carried out in a study of blood T cell repertoires in COVID-19 (dated by TCRdb to 2019 to 2021). In the study overall: Samples covering the acute and convalescent phases of COVID-19 were provided by collaborators in the United States, Italy and Spain. The samples were drawn from two sources: the first 160 participants of the ongoing ImmuneRACE study, and 1,200 or so subjects contributed by 6 global collaborators. A freely available public database, intended as a resource for researchers studying the immune response to SARS-CoV-2, is where the repertoires were released. The sample metadata nearly always contained a de-identified subject ID, COVID-19 status, age in years and sex. Where available, HLA class I and class II types were obtained from metadata supplied by the sample provider rather than from assay-based typing. Deeply sampled blood TCRbeta repertoires from subjects exposed to, actively infected with, or recovered from COVID-19 were included in the dataset. The prospective study material was composed of cDNA or gDNA derived from T cells, B-cell-depleted T cells, or PBMCs. Points the paper makes about the study in general: The amount of clinical and demographic metadata varied by source and participant and was provided uncurated.

To note about this clone: Which antigen it targets is not known. No much larger clonotype is one base removed from it; base qualities were not supplied.

The germline V gene encodes CDR1 LNHDA and CDR2 SQIVND (reference sequence). After removal of 6 bases from V and 3 bases from J, the junction retains 7 bases not matched to a gene. From the cysteine through the phenylalanine, the CDR3 covers 14 amino acids. The CDR3 DNA has 42 bases and is translated from base 1. Participants in the prospective study were aged roughly 18 to 89 years, lived in 20 to 25 United States geographic areas, and enrolled through a virtual design. To assign participants to cohorts, the prospective study relied on clinical history that participants themselves reported in a screening survey and a study questionnaire. Recovered participants in ImmuneRACE Cohort 3 were defined by two consecutive negative NP/OP PCR tests, clearance by a healthcare professional, or resolution of symptoms. Mobile phlebotomists in the prospective study collected whole blood, serum and a nasopharyngeal or oropharyngeal swab from every participant. Participants in the prospective study had the option to provide additional blood draws and questionnaires over a roughly 2-month period. Before DNA extraction, prospective study blood samples were shipped either frozen or at room temperature.

TCRbeta CDR3 regions were amplified from genomic DNA by means of the immunoSEQ Assay, a bias-controlled multiplex PCR. As for how the authors treated the data: The number of nucleated cells in each sample was estimated from the amplification of reference gene primers within the assay. To quantify the absolute abundance of each unique TCRbeta CDR3 rearrangement, sequence reads were collapsed and filtered. For each sample, productive Simpson clonality was calculated as the square root of Simpson's diversity index across productive rearrangements. What TCRdb holds here is the immuneACCESS table cut down to in-frame rearrangements. Part of the clones is not present; checked against another copy, under half of the missing clones reflect an unresolved V gene, and the others are unexplained. That table furnishes V, J and clone size, whereas the DNA furnished D and trimming. This sample comprises some 400,000 clones, around 89% of them detected only once. 1.1% of the sample is taken by the ten largest.

The sequencing sample was made of PBMCs or T cells enriched from blood (not recorded which). The receptor chain draws on TRBV19 and TRBJ1-2, and 7 bases in between align with TRBD1. This TCR was sampled from a young man who had recovered from COVID-19. The CDR3 here reads CASRSTGPYYGYTF. DNA sequence: TGTGCCAGTAGGTCGACAGGGCCGTACTATGGCTACACCTTC.